Following are 24 T cell receptor beta chains from one sample sequenced in a study of blood T cell repertoires in COVID-19. Sequencing was performed with immunoSEQ multiplex PCR; in TCRdb, only in-frame clones are kept and a portion is missing. This sample has around 59,000 clones; 80% occur once, and the top ten carry roughly 6.9%. The specimen was peripheral blood. The source is a man in his sixties with acute or convalescent COVID-19.

A single count supports this clone. The chain uses TRBV5-1 and TRBJ1-5, with TRBD1 matching over 9 bases. Per the germline V gene, CDR1 is SGHRS and CDR2 is YFSETQ. The CDR3 loop spans 15 amino acids. J was trimmed by 4 bases and V by 3 bases; bases with no gene match: 5. CDR3 residues: CASSSGQGSNQPQHF. In DNA form, the CDR3 reads TGCGCCAGCAGCTCCGGACAGGGGTCGAATCAGCCCCAGCATTTT.

The chain uses TRBV28 and TRBJ1-1, with TRBD1 matching 11 bases. After removal of 6 bases from V and 5 bases from J, the junction contained 11 bases not matched to a gene. This CDR3 is 16 amino acids long. In germline, CDR1 is MDHEN, CDR2 SYDVKM. CDR3 nucleotide sequence: TGTGCCAGCAGCCGTTGGGGGACAGGGGGAAAAACTGAAGCTTTCTTT. It specifies CASSRWGTGGKTEAFF.

CDR3 DNA: TGTGCCAGCAGCTTGGAGTACTCTCAAGAGACCCAGTACTTC. Protein sequence: CASSLEYSQETQYF. V is TRBV5-4 and J is TRBJ2-5; D not certain. The CDR3 covers 14 residues. From germline, CDR1 is SGHNT and CDR2 YYREEE (reference sequence). Between the trimmed V and J ends, which lost 0 bases and 2 bases, there was a span of 8 bases.

The rearrangement links TRBV5-8 to TRBJ2-1, with 8 bases lining up with TRBD1. The V segment lost 6 bases and the J segment 10 bases; nucleotides outside the gene matches: 9. This CDR3 is built from 13 residues. Germline V CDR1 and CDR2: SGHTS, YDEGEE. This CDR3 reads CASTADRVDEQFF. In DNA form, the CDR3 reads TGTGCCAGCACGGCGGACAGGGTAGACGAGCAGTTCTTC.

The rearrangement joins TRBV5-1 to TRBJ2-7; 9 bases are a match to TRBD2. CDR3 length: 14 residues. The ends lost 2 bases at V and 6 bases at J; junction bases unmatched: 6. Germline lookup yields CDR1 SGHRS and CDR2 YFSETQ. In nucleotides, the CDR3 is TGCGCCAGCAGCTTAGGCGGGGGGGCGTTCGAGCAGTACTTC. Its protein product is CASSLGGGAFEQYF. The whole variable domain, filled in from reference TRBV5-1 and TRBJ2-7, reads KAGVTQTPRYLIKTRGQQVTLSCSPISGHRSVSWYQQTPGQGLQFLFEYFSETQRNKGNFPGRFSGRQFSNSRSEMNVSTLELGDSALYLCASSLGGGAFEQYFGPGTRLTVT.

V usage is TRBV9 and J usage is TRBJ2-2; TRBD2 aligns across 8 bases. The CDR3 length is 15 residues. The junction had 6 bases not matched to a gene; V was cut back by 3 bases and J by 5 bases. Germline V lookup: CDR1 SGDLS, CDR2 YYNGEE. The CDR3 coding sequence is TGTGCCAGCAGCGGCGGCGGCGGGGGGACCGGGGAGCTGTTTTTT. It codes for CASSGGGGGTGELFF. The full variable domain, in which reference TRBV9 and TRBJ2-2 provide the parts outside the CDR3, is DSGVTQTPKHLITATGQRVTLRCSPRSGDLSVYWYQQSLDQGLQFLIQYYNGEERAKGNILERFSAQQFPDLHSELNLSSLELGDSALYFCASSGGGGGTGELFFGEGSRLTVL.

The chain is built from TRBV9 and TRBJ2-7, with 8 nucleotides matching TRBD2. Germline lookup yields CDR1 SGDLS and CDR2 YYNGEE. V lost 1 base to trimming and J lost 4 bases; unmatched junction nucleotides: 4. The CDR3 has 14 amino acids. This chain's CDR3 is CASSVRPSGYEQYF. CDR3 DNA: TGTGCCAGCAGCGTACGTCCTAGCGGGTACGAGCAGTACTTC. Filled out from reference TRBV9 and TRBJ2-7, the complete variable domain reads DSGVTQTPKHLITATGQRVTLRCSPRSGDLSVYWYQQSLDQGLQFLIQYYNGEERAKGNILERFSAQQFPDLHSELNLSSLELGDSALYFCASSVRPSGYEQYFGPGTRLTVT.

The chain recombines TRBV27 with TRBJ2-7; 9 bases are a match to TRBD2. Trimming took 5 bases from V and 5 from J; bases not matched to a gene: 13. From germline, CDR1 is MNHEY and CDR2 SMNVEV (reference sequence). The CDR3 has 16 amino acids. The CDR3 here is CASSPRGAGGANEQYF. As DNA, the CDR3 is TGTGCCAGCAGTCCACGTGGGGCGGGGGGGGCCAACGAGCAGTACTTC.

This clone was recorded once. CDR3 protein: CASSLLEGASYEQYF. DNA for the CDR3: TGTGCCAGCAGCTTACTTGAGGGGGCTTCCTACGAGCAGTACTTC. The chain recombines TRBV7-8 with TRBJ2-7; 7 nucleotides match TRBD1. Germline-derived CDR1 and CDR2 are SGHVS and FQNEAQ. There are 15 residues in the CDR3. With 2 bases clipped from V and 1 base from J, the junction kept 5 bases outside the gene matches.

The chain carries TRBV6-5 and TRBJ2-7, with a tentative D call TRBD2 (6 bases). The CDR3 length is 15 residues. Trimming left V 0 bases short and J 5 bases short, with 14 bases between. Germline V gene lookup returns CDR1 MNHEY and CDR2 SVGAGI. In DNA, the CDR3 is TGTGCCAGCAGTTACTCGAATGCGGGATTCCACGAGCAGTACTTC. Its protein product is CASSYSNAGFHEQYF.

In nucleotides, the CDR3 is TGTGCCAGCAGCCAAGCCGGTAGCGGGGGGGCGGCAGATACGCAGTATTTT. It yields the protein CASSQAGSGGAADTQYF. The V gene is TRBV4-2, the J gene TRBJ2-3; 11 bases are a match to TRBD2. The germline V gene encodes CDR1 LGHNA and CDR2 YNFKEQ. The CDR3 sequence is 17 residues long. V dropped 1 base and J dropped 4; count of bases not matched to a gene: 7.

This clone was detected only once. V gene TRBV28 combines with J gene TRBJ2-5; tentative D call: TRBD2 (6 bases). V lost 6 bases, J lost 5 bases, and 16 bases lay in between. This CDR3 spans 14 amino acids. CDR1 is MDHEN, CDR2 SYDVKM, per germline. The CDR3, as DNA: TGTGCCAGCAGCGAGGGGACTCCCCGGGAGACCCAGTACTTC. Its protein product is CASSEGTPRETQYF.

V and J are TRBV6-5 and TRBJ1-4; tentatively, D is TRBD1 (5 bases). The CDR3 is 13 amino acids. The V and J ends lost 6 bases and 7 bases respectively, with 12 bases between them. Germline-derived CDR1 and CDR2 are MNHEY and SVGAGI. CDR3 loop: CASRPQGFEKLFF. The CDR3, as DNA: TGTGCCAGCAGACCCCAGGGTTTTGAAAAACTGTTTTTT.

This chain joins TRBV15 and TRBJ1-4; TRBD1 aligns across 9 bases. CDR3 size: 14 residues. With V trimmed by 6 bases and J by 8 bases, 7 bases remained unmatched. Germline V CDR1 and CDR2: LNHNV, YYDKDF (reference sequence). CDR3 residues: CATRYIGTGEKLFF. CDR3 nucleotides: TGTGCCACCAGATATATCGGGACAGGGGAAAAACTGTTTTTT.

This clone was counted a few times. CDR3 bases: TGTGCCAGCAGTCTCGACAGGAACACTGAAGCTTTCTTT. This translates into CASSLDRNTEAFF. The chain couples TRBV5-4 to TRBJ1-1, with D perhaps TRBD1 (5 bases). The germline V gene encodes CDR1 SGHNT and CDR2 YYREEE (reference sequence). Trimming stripped 5 bases from V and 1 base from J, with 9 bases between. The CDR3 is 13 amino acids.

J is TRBJ2-7 and V is TRBV3-1 (or the pseudogene TRBV3-2), with D tentatively TRBD2 (5 bases). CDR1 is LGHDT and CDR2 is YNNKEL in the germline V gene (reference sequence). Between the trimmed V and J ends, which lost 0 bases and 6 bases, there was a span of 15 bases. The CDR3 covers 15 residues. The CDR3 protein is CASSQDGWASPEQYF. CDR3 in DNA: TGTGCCAGCAGCCAAGATGGTTGGGCTAGCCCCGAGCAGTACTTC.

The chain carries TRBV6-5 and TRBJ2-5, with 11 bases aligning to TRBD2. V gave up 11 bases and J gave up 5 bases; unmatched junction bases: 10. The CDR3 consists of 14 residues. Looked up from germline, CDR1 is MNHEY and CDR2 is SVGAGI. The CDR3 loop is CAGESSGGSETQYF. The CDR3 DNA follows: TGTGCCGGGGAATCTAGCGGGGGGTCGGAGACCCAGTACTTC.

Worth noting for this clone: At one end, the junction sequence differs from germline, possibly due to a read error. The chain has TRBV6-1 and TRBJ2-7; 9 bases align to TRBD1. The CDR3 sequence is 16 residues long. The germline CDR1 and CDR2 sequences are MNHNS and SASEGT. For the CDR3, the DNA is TGTGCCAGCAGTGCCGGGGGATGGGGACAGGGACTAAGAAGCCACTTC. This codes for CASSAGGWGQGLRSHF.

The J gene is TRBJ2-5, the V gene TRBV2, with 10 bases aligning to TRBD1. V shed 10 bases and J 4 bases; nucleotides not matched to a gene: 6. CDR3 length: 13 residues. Per the germline V gene, CDR1 is SNHLY and CDR2 is FYNNEI. CDR3 in DNA: TGTGCCACCCGGGACAGGGGCCGAGAGACCCAGTACTTC. Translating it yields CATRDRGRETQYF.

This clone was picked up one time. The gene calls are TRBV11-1 and TRBJ1-4, with D possibly TRBD1 on 6 matching bases. This CDR3 is 16 amino acids long. From germline, CDR1 is SGHAT and CDR2 FQDESV (reference sequence). Trimming removed 3 bases at V and 0 bases at J, with 11 bases between. The CDR3 is CASSFIGGATNEKLFF. CDR3 DNA: TGTGCCAGCAGCTTCATTGGGGGCGCAACTAATGAAAAACTGTTTTTT.

The gene calls are TRBV5-6 and TRBJ1-4; possibly TRBD1 for D (6 bases). With 4 bases removed from V and 12 bases from J, the gap between germline ends came to 19 bases. This CDR3 region has 14 residues. Germline V gene data show CDR1 as SGHDT and CDR2 as YYEEEE. CDR3 DNA sequence: TGTGCCAGCAGCCTGAACAGGGATCTGGGAGAACTGTTTTTT. It yields the protein CASSLNRDLGELFF.

The chain combines TRBV19 with TRBJ2-2, with 9 nucleotides matching TRBD1. The V and J ends lost 5 bases and 3 bases, in that order; junction bases with no gene match: 13. Germline lookup yields CDR1 LNHDA and CDR2 SQIVND (reference sequence). CDR3 length equals 18 residues. CDR3 bases: TGTGCCAGTAGTCGAAGACTCAGCGACAGGGGGTACACCGGGGAGCTGTTTTTT. This gives the protein CASSRRLSDRGYTGELFF. The full variable domain, with the rest looked up from reference TRBV19 and TRBJ2-2, is DGGITQSPKYLFRKEGQNVTLSCEQNLNHDAMYWYRQDPGQGLRLIYYSQIVNDFQKGDIAEGYSVSREKKESFPLTVTSAQKNPTAFYLCASSRRLSDRGYTGELFFGEGSRLTVL.

The gene calls are TRBV2 and TRBJ1-1, with D perhaps TRBD1 (6 bases). Germline CDR1 reads SNHLY; CDR2 reads FYNNEI. The CDR3 spans 10 residues. Deletions cut 10 bases from V and 7 bases from J, with 10 bases between. DNA of the CDR3: TGTGCCAAAGGACAGTATGAAGCTTTCTTT. It encodes CAKGQYEAFF. The full variable domain, completed using reference TRBV2 and TRBJ1-1, is EPEVTQTPSHQVTQMGQEVILRCVPISNHLYFYWYRQILGQKVEFLVSFYNNEISEKSEIFDDQFSVERPDGSNFTLKIRSTKLEDSAMYFCAKGQYEAFFGQGTRLTVV.

The chain recombines TRBV10-3 with TRBJ2-3, with D possibly being TRBD2 (6 bases). The CDR3 is 19 residues long. V was pared by 3 bases and J by 2 bases, with 24 bases between. The germline CDR1 and CDR2 sequences are ENHRY and SYGVKD. CDR3 sequence: CAISDYSQGGRLNTDTQYF. DNA for the CDR3: TGTGCCATCAGTGACTATTCCCAGGGAGGTCGCTTAAACACAGATACGCAGTATTTT.